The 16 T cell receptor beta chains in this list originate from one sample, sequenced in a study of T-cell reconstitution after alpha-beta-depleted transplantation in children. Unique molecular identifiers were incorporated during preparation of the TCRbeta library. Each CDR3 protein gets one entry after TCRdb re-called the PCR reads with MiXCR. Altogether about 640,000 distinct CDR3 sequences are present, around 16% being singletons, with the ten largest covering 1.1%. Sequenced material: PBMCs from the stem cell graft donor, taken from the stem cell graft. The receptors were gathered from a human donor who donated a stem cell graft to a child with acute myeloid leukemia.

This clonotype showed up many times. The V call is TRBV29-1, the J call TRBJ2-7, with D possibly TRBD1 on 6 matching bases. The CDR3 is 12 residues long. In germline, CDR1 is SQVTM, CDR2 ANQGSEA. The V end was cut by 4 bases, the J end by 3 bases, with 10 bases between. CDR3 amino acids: CSVGTGIYEQYF. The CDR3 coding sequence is TGCAGCGTTGGTACAGGGATCTACGAGCAGTACTTC.

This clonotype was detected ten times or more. CDR3 sequence reads: CSARTSGGAKEQFF. CDR3 sequence (DNA): TGCAGTGCTCGGACTAGCGGGGGGGCAAAAGAGCAGTTCTTC. This chain uses TRBV20-1 with TRBJ2-1, with 15 bases identical to TRBD2. V lost 5 bases and J lost 10; bases outside the gene matches: 6. The CDR3 extends over 14 amino acids. CDR1 is DFQATT and CDR2 is SNEGSKA in the germline V gene (reference sequence).

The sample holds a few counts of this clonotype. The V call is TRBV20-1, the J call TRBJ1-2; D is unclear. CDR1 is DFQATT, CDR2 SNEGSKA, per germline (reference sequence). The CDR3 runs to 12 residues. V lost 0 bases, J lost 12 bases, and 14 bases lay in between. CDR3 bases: TGCAGTGCTAGAGATACCCGGCAAGGGAACACCTTC. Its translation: CSARDTRQGNTF.

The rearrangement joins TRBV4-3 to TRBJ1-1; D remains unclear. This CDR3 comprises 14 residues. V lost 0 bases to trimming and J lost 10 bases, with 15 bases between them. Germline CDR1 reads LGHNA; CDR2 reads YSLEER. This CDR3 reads CASSQDGGRFGAFF. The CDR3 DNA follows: TGCGCCAGCAGCCAAGATGGAGGGAGGTTTGGAGCTTTCTTT.

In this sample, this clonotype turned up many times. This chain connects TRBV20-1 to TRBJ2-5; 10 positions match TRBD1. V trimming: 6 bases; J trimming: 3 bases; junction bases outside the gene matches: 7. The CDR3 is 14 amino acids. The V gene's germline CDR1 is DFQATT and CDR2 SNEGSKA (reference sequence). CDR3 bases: TGCAGTGCCCTGCGGGGACAGGGGAAAGAGACCCAGTACTTC. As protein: CSALRGQGKETQYF.

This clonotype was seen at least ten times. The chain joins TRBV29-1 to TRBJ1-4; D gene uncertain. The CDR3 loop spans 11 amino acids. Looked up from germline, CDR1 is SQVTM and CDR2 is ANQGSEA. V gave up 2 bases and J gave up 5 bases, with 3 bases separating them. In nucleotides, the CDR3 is TGCAGCGTTGAAACCAATGAAAAACTGTTTTTT. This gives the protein CSVETNEKLFF. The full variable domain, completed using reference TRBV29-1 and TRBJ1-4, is SAVISQKPSRDICQRGTSLTIQCQVDSQVTMMFWYRQQPGQSLTLIATANQGSEATYESGFVIDKFPISRPNLTFSTLTVSNMSPEDSSIYLCSVETNEKLFFGSGTQLSVL.

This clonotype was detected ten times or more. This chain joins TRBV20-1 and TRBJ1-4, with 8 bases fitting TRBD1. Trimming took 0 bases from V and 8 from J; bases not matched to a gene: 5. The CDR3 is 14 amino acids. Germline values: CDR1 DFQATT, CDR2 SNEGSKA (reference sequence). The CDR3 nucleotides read TGCAGTGCTAGAGATCTAACAGGGGGAGAAAAACTGTTTTTT. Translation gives CSARDLTGGEKLFF.

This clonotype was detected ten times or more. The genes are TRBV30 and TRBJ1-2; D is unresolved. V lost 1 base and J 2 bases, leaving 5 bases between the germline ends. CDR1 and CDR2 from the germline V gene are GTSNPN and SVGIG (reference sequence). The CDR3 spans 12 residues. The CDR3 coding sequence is TGTGCCTGGAGTGGAGAGAACTATGGCTACACCTTC. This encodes CAWSGENYGYTF.

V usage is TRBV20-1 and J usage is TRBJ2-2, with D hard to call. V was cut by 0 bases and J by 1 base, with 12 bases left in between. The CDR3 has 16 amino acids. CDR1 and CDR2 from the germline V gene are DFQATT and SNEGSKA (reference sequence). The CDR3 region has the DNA TGCAGTGCTAGAGACACCAACTTACAGAACACCGGGGAGCTGTTTTTT. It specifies CSARDTNLQNTGELFF.

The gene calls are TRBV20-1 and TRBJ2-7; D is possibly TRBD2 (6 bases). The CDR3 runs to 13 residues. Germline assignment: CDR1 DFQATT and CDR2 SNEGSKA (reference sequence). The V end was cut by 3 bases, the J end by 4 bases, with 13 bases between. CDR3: CSASAGDWYEQYF. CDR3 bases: TGCAGTGCTAGTGCCGGGGACTGGTACGAGCAGTACTTC.

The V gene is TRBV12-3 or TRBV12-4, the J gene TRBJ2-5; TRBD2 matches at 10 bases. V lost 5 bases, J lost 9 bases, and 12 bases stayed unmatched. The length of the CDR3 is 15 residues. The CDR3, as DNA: TGTGCCAGCAGTCGGGCTAGCGGGGGTCTAAGAGCCCAGTACTTC. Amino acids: CASSRASGGLRAQYF.

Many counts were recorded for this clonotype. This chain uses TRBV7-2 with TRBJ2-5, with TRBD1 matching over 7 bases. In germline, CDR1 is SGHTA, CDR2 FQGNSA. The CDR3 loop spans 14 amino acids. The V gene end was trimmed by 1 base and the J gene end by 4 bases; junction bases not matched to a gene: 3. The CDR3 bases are TGTGCCAGCAGCTTAGACAGGGGCCGAGAGACCCAGTACTTC. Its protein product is CASSLDRGRETQYF.

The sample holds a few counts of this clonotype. The CDR3, as DNA: TGTGCCAGCAGCTTAGGGGGACCGGTGGAGACCCAGTACTTC. It translates to CASSLGGPVETQYF. The chain uses TRBV7-6 and TRBJ2-5, with D perhaps assigned TRBD1 or TRBD2 (5 bases each). Germline V gene data show CDR1 as SGHVS and CDR2 as FNYEAQ. V shed 1 base and J shed 5 bases, with 11 bases lying between them. The CDR3 contains 14 residues.

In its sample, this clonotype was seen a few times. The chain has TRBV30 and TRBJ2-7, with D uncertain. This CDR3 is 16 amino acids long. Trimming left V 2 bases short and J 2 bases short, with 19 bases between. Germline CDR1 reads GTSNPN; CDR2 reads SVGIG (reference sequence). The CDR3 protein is CAWSLVSGFKAYEQYF. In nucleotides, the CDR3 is TGTGCCTGGAGTTTAGTCTCGGGCTTCAAGGCCTACGAGCAGTACTTC.

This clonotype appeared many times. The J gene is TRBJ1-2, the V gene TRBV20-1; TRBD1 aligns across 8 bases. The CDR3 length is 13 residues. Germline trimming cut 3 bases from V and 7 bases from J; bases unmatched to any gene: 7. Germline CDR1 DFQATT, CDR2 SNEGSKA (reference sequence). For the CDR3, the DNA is TGCAGTGCTAGTAGGGTGACAGGGGTTGGCTACACCTTC. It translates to CSASRVTGVGYTF.

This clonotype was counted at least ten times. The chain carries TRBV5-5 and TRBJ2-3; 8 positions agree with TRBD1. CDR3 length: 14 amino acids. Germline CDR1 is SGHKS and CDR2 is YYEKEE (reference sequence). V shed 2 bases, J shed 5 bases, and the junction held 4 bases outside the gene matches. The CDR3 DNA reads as TGTGCCAGCAGCTTCAGGGGGCCGGGAGATACGCAGTATTTT. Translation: CASSFRGPGDTQYF.